The TCR beta chain under discussion was sequenced for a study of T cells in tumors after PD-1 blockade. CDR1 LNHNV and CDR2 YYDKDF come from the germline V gene (reference sequence). V was shortened by 7 bases and J by 4 bases, with 4 bases between the two germline ends. The CDR3 consists of 11 residues. Only in-frame clones appear in the TCRdb table, and some are missing; sequencing was by immunoSEQ multiplex PCR. Of about 47,000 clones in the sample, 65% to 80% were seen once. V is TRBV15 and J is TRBJ1-4; no firm D call. The specimen comprised PBMCs, sampled before anti-PD-1 therapy. The receptor was isolated from a human donor with advanced basal cell or squamous cell carcinoma (not recorded which). CDR3 sequence (DNA): TGTGCCACCATCAATAATGAAAAACTGTTTTTT. It encodes CATINNEKLFF. The full variable domain, rest sourced from reference TRBV15 and TRBJ1-4, is DAMVIQNPRYQVTQFGKPVTLSCSQTLNHNVMYWYQQKSSQAPKLLFHYYDKDFNNEADTPDNFQSRRPNTSFCFLDIRSPGLGDTAMYLCATINNEKLFFGSGTQLSVL.